The 20 T cell receptor beta chains listed next were all sequenced from one sample in a study of T-cell memory formation after mild COVID-19. TCRdb itself ran the 5' RACE reads through MiXCR, one entry per CDR3 protein. The sample includes roughly 450,000 distinct CDR3 sequences, approximately 18% of them seen just once. What was sequenced was PBMCs or a T cell subset sorted from them (not recorded which). These receptor sequences come from an adult woman who had mild COVID-19 (a few samples of this study predate the infection). Cell type and time point are not known.

This clonotype was detected a few times. The chain couples TRBV12-3 or TRBV12-4 to TRBJ2-1; no firm D call. Trimming shortened V by 6 bases and J by 5 bases, and 14 bases separated the two germline ends. The CDR3 is 14 amino acids. The CDR3 spells CASSIPLGHNEQFF. CDR3 sequence (DNA): TGTGCCAGCAGCATCCCATTGGGCCACAATGAGCAGTTCTTC.

The genes are TRBV18 and TRBJ2-5; 9 nucleotides agree with TRBD1. This CDR3 spans 15 amino acids. V lost 2 bases, J lost 4 bases, and 5 bases stayed unmatched. In germline, CDR1 is KGHSH, CDR2 LQKENI. The CDR3 protein is CASSPAGTGRETQYF. CDR3 DNA: TGTGCCAGCTCACCAGCTGGGACAGGGAGAGAGACCCAGTACTTC. Based on the CDR3 plus reference TRBV18 and TRBJ2-5, the full variable domain is NAGVMQNPRHLVRRRGQEARLRCSPMKGHSHVYWYRQLPEEGLKFMVYLQKENIIDESGMPKERFSAEFPKEGPSILRIQQVVRGDSAAYFCASSPAGTGRETQYFGPGTRLLVL.

The chain carries TRBV6-4 and TRBJ2-1, with 12 bases aligning to TRBD2. Germline CDR1 MRHNA, CDR2 SNTAGT. The CDR3 extends over 14 amino acids. With V trimmed by 2 bases and J by 7 bases, 0 bases remained unmatched. CDR3 region: CASSDGLAGNEQFF. In DNA, the CDR3 is TGTGCCAGCAGTGACGGACTAGCGGGAAATGAGCAGTTCTTC.

The rearrangement links TRBV7-9 to TRBJ2-2; perhaps TRBD2 as D (6 bases). With 3 bases removed from V and 3 bases from J, the gap between germline ends came to 11 bases. This CDR3 has 15 amino acids. Germline V gene sequence: CDR1 SEHNR, CDR2 FQNEAQ (reference sequence). CDR3 nucleotides: TGTGCCAGCAGCTTTCGGGAGTGGGACACCGGGGAGCTGTTTTTT. Encoded protein: CASSFREWDTGELFF.

This chain joins TRBV7-9 and TRBJ2-7; 8 bases line up with TRBD1. Germline values: CDR1 SEHNR, CDR2 FQNEAQ (reference sequence). Unmatched junction bases numbered 5, after V lost 3 bases and J lost 1 base. This CDR3 region has 15 residues. The CDR3 coding sequence is TGTGCCAGCAGCTTTCAGGGGGCCCTATCCTACGAGCAGTACTTC. Encoded protein: CASSFQGALSYEQYF.

The chain joins TRBV10-3 to TRBJ2-7; TRBD1 matches 7 bases. J lost 2 bases, V lost 3 bases, and 1 base had no gene match. This CDR3 spans 13 amino acids. Germline V gene sequence: CDR1 ENHRY, CDR2 SYGVKD. The CDR3 here is CAISDTGAYEQYF. The CDR3 nucleotides are TGTGCCATCAGTGACACAGGGGCCTACGAGCAGTACTTC.

This clonotype was seen more than once but under ten times. The chain carries TRBV10-3 and TRBJ2-7; D may match TRBD1 or TRBD2 (5 bases each). In germline, CDR1 is ENHRY, CDR2 SYGVKD. The CDR3 spans 15 residues. Trimming stripped 10 bases from V and 3 bases from J, with 22 bases between. The CDR3 DNA follows: TGTGCCACCCGGGACGACACCATCCCGAACTACGAGCAGTACTTC. Translated: CATRDDTIPNYEQYF.

The table lists this clonotype with a few counts. V gene TRBV5-1 combines with J gene TRBJ1-2; 8 bases match TRBD1. The CDR3 loop spans 14 amino acids. Germline V gene lookup returns CDR1 SGHRS and CDR2 YFSETQ. V lost 4 bases and J lost 7; bases outside the gene matches: 9. Here the CDR3 DNA reads TGCGCCAGCAGCCCGGGCGGACAGGGAGGTGGCTACACCTTC. It is translated as CASSPGGQGGGYTF.

This clonotype was recorded a few times. V gene TRBV29-1 combines with J gene TRBJ2-1; 10 bases align to TRBD2. CDR1 SQVTM and CDR2 ANQGSEA come from the germline V gene. Germline trimming cut 4 bases from V and 8 bases from J; bases unmatched to any gene: 8. This CDR3 comprises 14 residues. DNA for the CDR3: TGCAGCGTTGTACTAGCGGGATATCGGTATGAGCAGTTCTTC. Encoded protein: CSVVLAGYRYEQFF.

This clonotype was detected only a few times. V gene TRBV5-1 combines with J gene TRBJ2-1; 10 bases are shared with TRBD1. Germline V gene data show CDR1 as SGHRS and CDR2 as YFSETQ. CDR3 length equals 14 residues. The J segment lost 8 bases and the V segment lost 3 bases, leaving 5 bases of the junction unmatched. Written as DNA, the CDR3 is TGCGCCAGCAGCTCGACAGGGGGCATTGATGAGCAGTTCTTC. Amino acids: CASSSTGGIDEQFF.

The chain recombines TRBV24-1 with TRBJ2-7, with D perhaps TRBD1 or TRBD2 (5 bases each). Germline V lookup: CDR1 KGHDR, CDR2 SFDVKD. This CDR3 has 15 amino acids. Trimming shortened V by 3 bases and J by 3 bases, and 14 bases separated the two germline ends. This CDR3 reads CATSDGAFGLYEQYF. CDR3 bases: TGTGCCACCAGTGATGGGGCCTTCGGACTCTACGAGCAGTACTTC.

This clonotype appeared a few times. This chain uses TRBV7-6 with TRBJ2-1; 9 bases line up with TRBD1. Germline trimming cut 5 bases from V and 8 bases from J; bases unmatched to any gene: 10. CDR3 length equals 15 residues. Germline values: CDR1 SGHVS, CDR2 FNYEAQ. The CDR3 sequence: CASSNRDRENYEQFF. Written as DNA, the CDR3 is TGTGCCAGCAGCAACCGGGACAGGGAGAATTATGAGCAGTTCTTC.

This clonotype appeared many times. This chain uses TRBV15 with TRBJ2-7; the D is unclear. From germline, CDR1 is LNHNV and CDR2 YYDKDF (reference sequence). This CDR3 is 14 amino acids long. Trimming removed 0 bases from V and 3 bases from J, with 9 bases in between. The CDR3 DNA follows: TGTGCCACCAGCAGAGATGGCGGCGTCTACGAGCAGTACTTC. The encoded protein is CATSRDGGVYEQYF.

The V and J genes are TRBV12-3 or TRBV12-4 and TRBJ1-5; maybe TRBD1 (5 bases). The V end was cut by 6 bases, the J end by 4 bases, with 13 bases between. CDR3 length equals 14 residues. CDR3 protein: CASRGGMGNQPQHF. The CDR3 nucleotides are TGTGCCAGCAGGGGGGGTATGGGAAATCAGCCCCAGCATTTT.

This clonotype came up a few times. The chain carries TRBV5-1 and TRBJ1-6, with 7 nucleotides matching TRBD1. V trimming: 2 bases; J trimming: 10 bases; junction bases outside the gene matches: 6. Germline V gene data show CDR1 as SGHRS and CDR2 as YFSETQ. CDR3 length: 14 residues. The CDR3 DNA reads as TGCGCCAGCAGCTTCAACAGGGGAGGATCACCCCTCCACTTT. The encoded protein is CASSFNRGGSPLHF.

This clonotype was detected only a few times. The chain joins TRBV9 to TRBJ1-2; possible D gene TRBD1, 6 bases. The V gene lost 3 bases and the J gene lost 8 bases, with 23 bases spanning the gap. Germline V CDR1 and CDR2: SGDLS, YYNGEE. The CDR3 loop spans 16 amino acids. CDR3 amino acids: CASSDPQGGYLQGYTF. As DNA, the CDR3 is TGTGCCAGCAGCGACCCGCAAGGGGGTTATCTTCAAGGCTACACCTTC.

The chain uses TRBV6-5 and TRBJ2-2; 8 bases line up with TRBD1. J lost 4 bases, V lost 2 bases, and 9 bases had no gene match. The germline gives CDR1 MNHEY, CDR2 SVGAGI. The CDR3 is 17 residues long. The CDR3 sequence is CASSYHLTGGRTGELFF. CDR3 nucleotides: TGTGCCAGCAGTTACCATTTAACAGGGGGACGCACCGGGGAGCTGTTTTTT.

This clonotype was recorded a few times. The rearrangement links TRBV3-1 to TRBJ2-7; 9 bases align to TRBD1. V lost 11 bases and J lost 5; bases outside the gene matches: 10. The CDR3 is 13 residues long. Germline loops: CDR1 LGHDT, CDR2 YNNKEL (reference sequence). This chain's CDR3 is CAAQGDRGNEQYF. DNA of the CDR3: TGTGCCGCGCAGGGAGACAGGGGGAACGAGCAGTACTTC.

Note on this clonotype: A much larger clone differs by one base, so this may be a read error. This rearrangement joins TRBV9 to TRBJ2-7, with a weak D call TRBD1 (6 bases). Germline V gives CDR1 SGDLS, CDR2 YYNGEE. This CDR3 spans 13 amino acids. CDR3 sequence: CASSAGAGVERYF. The DNA for the CDR3 is TGTGCCAGCAGCGCCGGAGCAGGGGTCGAGCGGTACTTC.

This clonotype was observed a handful of times. The chain recombines TRBV27 with TRBJ2-2; D not certain. V dropped 3 bases and J dropped 8 bases, with 7 bases sitting between them. This CDR3 has 12 amino acids. CDR1 and CDR2 from the germline V gene are MNHEY and SMNVEV (reference sequence). CDR3 DNA: TGTGCCAGCAGTTTTATTTGGGGGGAGCTGTTTTTT. This encodes CASSFIWGELFF.